Below, one T cell receptor beta chain is given with its context. No antigen is known for it. Sequenced by immunoSEQ multiplex PCR; TCRdb stores in-frame clones only, minus some. The repertoire consists of tens of thousands of clones, with about 82% occurring once and the leading ten covering under 6.5%. Germline V lookup: CDR1 SGHTA, CDR2 FQGNSA. This CDR3 spans 15 amino acids. The trim removed 5 bases at V and 7 bases at J, leaving 4 bases unmatched. This specimen belongs to a study of cytotoxic CD8 clonotypes in ibrutinib-treated CLL. Study information: For this cohort, patients were about a dozen relapsed/refractory and about 14 treatment-naive, while about 17 were IGHV unmutated. Study-level findings and limits: Among the clonotypes, public ones were uncommon and contracted or held stable on treatment. Clonality was higher at ibrutinib response and returned toward baseline at progression. Circulating CD8+ T-cell counts were tracked by baseline clonality, which exceeded that of age-matched healthy donors.

This chain connects TRBV7-2 to TRBJ2-1, with TRBD2 matching 14 bases. This material consisted of PBMCs, taken before ibrutinib treatment. This clonotype originated in a human donor with chronic lymphocytic leukemia. CDR3: CASSQTSGRANEQFF. CDR3 bases: TGTGCCAGCAGCCAGACTAGCGGGAGGGCGAATGAGCAGTTCTTC. Looking up the rest from reference TRBV7-2 and TRBJ2-1 gives the full variable domain: GAGVSQSPSNKVTEKGKDVELRCDPISGHTALYWYRQSLGQGLEFLIYFQGNSAPDKSGLPSDRFSAERTGGSVSTLTIQRTQQEDSAVYLCASSQTSGRANEQFFGPGTRLTVL.